What follows are 20 T cell receptor beta chains derived from one specimen sequenced in a study of cytomegalovirus exposure and HLA in healthy donors. The primer mix had 60 Vbeta and 13 Jbeta primers. Clones were read by immunoSEQ multiplex PCR, and TCRdb kept only the in-frame ones, dropping some. This table holds about 160,000 clones, just under 80% found once. The specimen sequenced was PBMCs. These receptors originate from a man younger than 35 in good health and CMV-seropositive.

This CDR3 reads CASSIELAVTRADEQYF. The CDR3, as DNA: TGTGCCAGTAGTATAGAGCTAGCGGTTACCCGGGCGGACGAGCAGTACTTC. V gene TRBV19 combines with J gene TRBJ2-7; 7 nucleotides align to TRBD2. Germline V gene lookup returns CDR1 LNHDA and CDR2 SQIVND (reference sequence). V was pared by 0 bases and J by 5 bases, with 13 bases of the junction left unmatched. This CDR3 is 17 amino acids long.

The V call is TRBV9, the J call TRBJ1-3, with unresolved D. The ends were cut back, 3 bases at V and 3 bases at J, with 19 bases in the middle. The CDR3 length is 17 residues. CDR1 is SGDLS and CDR2 is YYNGEE in the germline V gene. CDR3 nucleotide sequence: TGTGCCAGCAGCGCGCCCCCGGGGAGGGAAGGTGGAAACACCATATATTTT. Its protein is CASSAPPGREGGNTIYF.

For the CDR3, the DNA is TGTGCCAGCAGCTTCGTCAGGAACACTGAAGCTTTCTTT. Translating gives CASSFVRNTEAFF. The V gene is TRBV5-4, the J gene TRBJ1-1; no clear D gene. Trimming removed 2 bases from V and 1 base from J, with 6 bases in between. The CDR3 contains 13 residues. From germline, CDR1 is SGHNT and CDR2 YYREEE (reference sequence).

The chain combines TRBV27 with TRBJ1-2, with D possibly being TRBD1 (5 bases). Trimming removed 6 bases from V and 1 base from J, with 12 bases in between. This CDR3 is built from 14 residues. Germline CDR1 MNHEY, CDR2 SMNVEV (reference sequence). CDR3: CASRSAGVNYGYTF. The CDR3 DNA reads as TGTGCCAGCAGATCGGCGGGGGTTAACTATGGCTACACCTTC.

V and J are TRBV28 and TRBJ1-3; D perhaps matches TRBD1 (6 bases). Germline V CDR1 and CDR2: MDHEN, SYDVKM. Trimming left V 5 bases short and J 4 bases short, with 12 bases between. The CDR3 has 14 amino acids. CDR3 sequence reads: CASSIQGLGNTIYF. The CDR3, as DNA: TGTGCCAGCAGTATTCAGGGGCTGGGAAACACCATATATTTT. Drawing the rest from reference TRBV28 and TRBJ1-3, the complete variable domain is DVKVTQSSRYLVKRTGEKVFLECVQDMDHENMFWYRQDPGLGLRLIYFSYDVKMKEKGDIPEGYSVSREKKERFSLILESASTNQTSMYLCASSIQGLGNTIYFGEGSWLTVV.

This sequence joins TRBV6-5 and TRBJ2-3; possible D gene TRBD2, 6 bases. This CDR3 comprises 16 residues. V lost 2 bases and J lost 4, with 16 bases in between. In germline, CDR1 is MNHEY, CDR2 SVGAGI. CDR3 bases: TGTGCCAGCAGTTACGTAGGGACTGCCCTCTCAGATACGCAGTATTTT. This translates into CASSYVGTALSDTQYF.

The chain employs TRBV5-1 and TRBJ2-1; D call uncertain. Trimming took off 0 bases at V and 8 bases at J, with 18 bases between the two ends. The CDR3 runs to 16 residues. CDR1 is SGHRS, CDR2 YFSETQ, per germline. In nucleotides, the CDR3 is TGCGCCAGCAGCTTGGGTATGTGGCGATCAAGCGATGAGCAGTTCTTC. Translated, it gives CASSLGMWRSSDEQFF. Drawing the rest from reference TRBV5-1 and TRBJ2-1, the complete variable domain is KAGVTQTPRYLIKTRGQQVTLSCSPISGHRSVSWYQQTPGQGLQFLFEYFSETQRNKGNFPGRFSGRQFSNSRSEMNVSTLELGDSALYLCASSLGMWRSSDEQFFGPGTRLTVL.

This sequence joins TRBV11-3 and TRBJ2-1; D remains unclear. This CDR3 is built from 12 residues. From germline, CDR1 is SGHNT and CDR2 YENEEA. V lost 3 bases, J lost 6 bases, and 6 bases lay in between. The CDR3 spells CASSLVANEQFF. The CDR3 DNA sequence: TGTGCCAGCAGCTTGGTAGCCAATGAGCAGTTCTTC. Combining the CDR3 with reference TRBV11-3 and TRBJ2-1 gives the whole variable domain EAGVVQSPRYKIIEKKQPVAFWCNPISGHNTLYWYLQNLGQGPELLIRYENEEAVDDSQLPKDRFSAERLKGVDSTLKIQPAELGDSAVYLCASSLVANEQFFGPGTRLTVL.

The V gene is TRBV9, the J gene TRBJ1-1; D may be TRBD1 (5 bases). Germline V lookup: CDR1 SGDLS, CDR2 YYNGEE. CDR3 size: 13 residues. V lost 8 bases, J lost 4 bases, and 15 bases lay in between. This CDR3 is CASGQGGTTEAFF. DNA of the CDR3: TGTGCCAGTGGGCAGGGAGGGACCACTGAAGCTTTCTTT. Drawing the rest from reference TRBV9 and TRBJ1-1, the complete variable domain is DSGVTQTPKHLITATGQRVTLRCSPRSGDLSVYWYQQSLDQGLQFLIQYYNGEERAKGNILERFSAQQFPDLHSELNLSSLELGDSALYFCASGQGGTTEAFFGQGTRLTVV.

The V and J genes are TRBV9 and TRBJ1-1; D is unresolved. The CDR3 totals 14 residues. The V gene lost 3 bases and the J gene lost 0 bases, with 9 bases spanning the gap. Germline CDR1 is SGDLS and CDR2 is YYNGEE. In DNA form, the CDR3 reads TGTGCCAGCAGCGACTCGGTCCTGAACACTGAAGCTTTCTTT. This gives the protein CASSDSVLNTEAFF. Drawing the rest from reference TRBV9 and TRBJ1-1, the complete variable domain is DSGVTQTPKHLITATGQRVTLRCSPRSGDLSVYWYQQSLDQGLQFLIQYYNGEERAKGNILERFSAQQFPDLHSELNLSSLELGDSALYFCASSDSVLNTEAFFGQGTRLTVV.

The chain links TRBV9 to TRBJ2-5; D possibly corresponds to TRBD1 (5 bases). Trimming shortened V by 0 bases and J by 5 bases, and 5 bases separated the two germline ends. From germline, CDR1 is SGDLS and CDR2 YYNGEE. The CDR3 has 12 residues. CDR3 region: CASSVEGETQYF. DNA for the CDR3: TGTGCCAGCAGCGTAGAGGGGGAGACCCAGTACTTC.

A single count supports this clone. The V and J genes are TRBV4-2 and TRBJ2-5; D is perhaps TRBD1 (6 bases). The ends were cut back, 0 bases at V and 1 base at J, with 15 bases in the middle. The V gene's germline CDR1 is LGHNA and CDR2 YNFKEQ. CDR3 size: 17 residues. The DNA of the CDR3 is TGTGCCAGCAGCCAAGATAGAACGTGGGACACCCAAGAGACCCAGTACTTC. This encodes CASSQDRTWDTQETQYF.

This clone was seen more than once but under ten times. V is TRBV19 and J is TRBJ1-4; no firm D call. There are 15 residues in the CDR3. Germline lookup yields CDR1 LNHDA and CDR2 SQIVND (reference sequence). Trimming cost V 3 bases and J 5 bases, with 13 bases left between them. The DNA of the CDR3 is TGTGCCAGTAGTATTCTGTCCGGTAACAATGAAAAACTGTTTTTT. This codes for CASSILSGNNEKLFF.

The chain joins TRBV2 to TRBJ1-1; D is undetermined. The CDR3 length is 11 residues. V was clipped by 2 bases and J by 11 bases, with 9 bases between them. Germline V gene lookup returns CDR1 SNHLY and CDR2 FYNNEI. The CDR3 loop reads CASSEIARAFF. The CDR3 nucleotides read TGTGCCAGCAGTGAAATCGCGCGGGCTTTCTTT.

This clone was counted between two and nine times. V usage is TRBV7-9 and J usage is TRBJ2-7; TRBD1 agrees at 7 bases. The CDR3 extends over 14 amino acids. V shed 6 bases and J 3 bases; nucleotides not matched to a gene: 8. Germline assignment: CDR1 SEHNR and CDR2 FQNEAQ (reference sequence). The CDR3 sequence: CASSHKGQNYEQYF. For the CDR3, the DNA is TGTGCCAGCAGTCACAAGGGACAGAACTACGAGCAGTACTTC.

This clone has a single count. The chain uses TRBV7-9 and TRBJ2-7; 10 bases match TRBD1. V dropped 6 bases and J dropped 2; count of bases not matched to a gene: 13. Germline assignment: CDR1 SEHNR and CDR2 FQNEAQ (reference sequence). The CDR3 consists of 17 residues. The CDR3 reads CASSSLLRQGAAYEQYF. The CDR3 DNA sequence: TGTGCCAGCAGTTCTTTGCTTAGACAGGGGGCGGCCTACGAGCAGTACTTC.

The rearrangement uses TRBV5-1 and TRBJ1-1; a weak D match, TRBD1 (5 bases). V was trimmed by 5 bases and J by 2 bases, leaving 16 bases between them. CDR1 is SGHRS and CDR2 is YFSETQ in the germline V gene. The CDR3 is 15 amino acids. Here the CDR3 reads CASRRGGVANTEAFF. CDR3 nucleotides: TGCGCCAGCAGGCGGGGGGGGGTCGCCAACACTGAAGCTTTCTTT.

The V gene is TRBV18, the J gene TRBJ2-2; TRBD1 aligns across 7 bases. The germline CDR1 and CDR2 sequences are KGHSH and LQKENI. The CDR3 totals 13 residues. Germline trimming cut 6 bases from V and 8 bases from J; bases unmatched to any gene: 6. The CDR3 here is CASSAGGPGELFF. The CDR3 bases are TGTGCCAGCTCGGCAGGGGGTCCTGGGGAGCTGTTTTTT.

J is TRBJ2-3 and V is TRBV5-1; 11 bases match TRBD1. Germline V gene data show CDR1 as SGHRS and CDR2 as YFSETQ. The V and J ends lost 3 bases and 6 bases, in that order; junction bases with no gene match: 9. The CDR3 sequence is 16 residues long. The CDR3 here is CASSSGDRGSADTQYF. In nucleotides, the CDR3 is TGCGCCAGCAGCTCCGGGGACAGGGGGTCGGCGGATACGCAGTATTTT. The full variable domain, completed using reference TRBV5-1 and TRBJ2-3, is KAGVTQTPRYLIKTRGQQVTLSCSPISGHRSVSWYQQTPGQGLQFLFEYFSETQRNKGNFPGRFSGRQFSNSRSEMNVSTLELGDSALYLCASSSGDRGSADTQYFGPGTRLTVL.

This clone is a singleton in its sample. The CDR3 DNA sequence: TGCGCCAGCAGCTTGGGTGACTATCCCGTTAGGCAGTTCTTC. Residues: CASSLGDYPVRQFF. The V gene is TRBV5-1, the J gene TRBJ2-1; the D gene is possibly TRBD2 (5 bases). Germline-derived CDR1 and CDR2 are SGHRS and YFSETQ. CDR3 length: 14 residues. V lost 0 bases, J lost 12 bases, and 16 bases lay in between.